This paragraph covers one T cell receptor (beta chain) sequence. Its antigen remains undetermined. The input lacks base qualities; no much larger clone sits a single base away. V drops 8 bases and J drops 6 bases, leaving 11 bases in between. Per the germline V gene, MDHEN is the CDR1 and SYDVKM is the CDR2. The CDR3 contains 13 residues, cysteine and phenylalanine counted. Here the CDR3 DNA is all that survives: 39 bases in frame from base 1. TCRbeta CDR3 regions were amplified from genomic DNA using the immunoSEQ Assay, a bias-controlled multiplex PCR. The paper's data handling went like this. Within the assay, amplification of reference gene primers was used to estimate how many nucleated cells each sample contained. Sequence reads were collapsed and filtered to measure the absolute abundance of every unique TCRbeta CDR3 rearrangement. For each sample, productive Simpson clonality was calculated by taking the square root of Simpson's diversity index across productive rearrangements. The table comes from immuneACCESS by way of TCRdb, which keeps in-frame sequences with V and J called. Part of the clones is missing from these tables; in studies checked, under half for an unresolved V gene and the rest for unknown reasons. V, J and clone size are taken as reported in that table, and D and trimming were inferred from the DNA itself. This sample comprises about 490,000 clones, approximately 85% of them detected only once. The ten largest clones take up 3.2% of the sample.

This record belongs to a study of blood T cell repertoires in COVID-19 (dated by TCRdb to 2020 to 2021). Turning to the overall study: Collaborator samples came from the United States, Italy and Spain and covered acute and convalescent phases of COVID-19. The prospective study material was composed of cDNA or gDNA derived from T cells, B-cell-depleted T cells, or PBMCs. The dataset comprised deeply sampled blood TCRbeta repertoires from subjects exposed to, actively infected with, or recovered from COVID-19. The repertoires were made available in a free public database intended to serve as a resource for research on the immune response to SARS-CoV-2. The samples were drawn from two sources: the first 160 participants of the ongoing ImmuneRACE study, and 1,200 or so subjects contributed by 6 global collaborators. A de-identified subject ID, COVID-19 status, age in years and sex were almost always included in the sample metadata. Where available, HLA class I and class II types were taken from metadata supplied by the sample provider and were not determined by assay-based typing. Results and caveats for the whole study, not just this receptor: The amount of clinical and demographic metadata varied by source and participant and was provided uncurated.

The collaborating institutions used their own protocols to collect whole blood in K2EDTA tubes. Collaborator samples were shipped for TCRbeta analysis as frozen whole blood, isolated PBMCs, or DNA extracted from either sample type. The receptor comes from a human donor in a cohort sampled during active COVID-19. Material for sequencing was peripheral blood. The chain uses TRBV28 and TRBJ1-6; the D gene is not confidently resolved. DNA sequence: TGTGCCAGCGGGCCTGGGCCTAATTCACCCCTCCACTTT. Translated, it gives CASGPGPNSPLHF.